These T cell receptor beta chains were read from a single sample in a study of immune evolution from preneoplasia to lung adenocarcinoma. This table comes from immunoSEQ multiplex PCR, and its TCRdb copy is limited to in-frame clones, with some not included. The sample holds under 13,000 clones, roughly 84% seen once. Material for sequencing was FFPE minimally invasive lung adenocarcinoma tissue. These receptors came from a person aged 65 to 79 with lung adenocarcinoma. The CDR3 runs from the conserved cysteine through the conserved F or W. The D gene is left open where the match is weak. The size entry is marked missing in some rows and otherwise reads once, few, many or a size class.

TRBJ1-2	-	TRBV7-9	-	TGTGCCAGCAGCTTCAGAGCGGTTTTC	CASSFRAVF
TRBJ2-1	once	TRBV10-3	-	TGTGCCATCAGTGAGCCTACGAATGTTCTTCAGTTCTTC	CAISEPTNVLQFF
TRBJ2-7	-	TRBV6-6	-	TGTGCCAGCAGGGTCGCGTCCGTGAGCTCCTACGAGCAGTACTTC	CASRVASVSSYEQYF
TRBJ1-2	-	TRBV30	-	TGTGCCTGGAGTGTCCCAGGTGGGGGCTATGGCTACACCTTC	CAWSVPGGGYGYTF
TRBJ2-2	-	TRBV19	TRBD1	TGTGCCAGTAGCCCGTCCCAGGGGGTCGGCGGGGAGCTGTTTTTT	CASSPSQGVGGELFF
TRBJ2-1	-	TRBV7-6	TRBD1	TGTGCCAGCAGCCTACAGGGGGAACTTGGTGAGCAGTTCTTC	CASSLQGELGEQFF
TRBJ2-2	-	TRBV30	-	TGTGCCTGGAGAGGGGACGCGTGGGGAGGGGAGCTGTTTTTT	CAWRGDAWGGELFF
TRBJ1-2	few	TRBV4-1	-	TGCGCCAGCAGCCAAGATCCGGCGGCGATCTATGGCTACACCTTC	CASSQDPAAIYGYTF
TRBJ2-2	-	TRBV20-1	-	TGCAGTGCCCCGGAGGACGGGGAGCTGTTTTTT	CSAPEDGELFF
TRBJ1-1	few	TRBV19	-	TGTGCCAGTAGTAATTCGTATGAAGCTTTCTTT	CASSNSYEAFF
TRBJ2-1	-	TRBV11-2	-	TGTGCCAGCAGCCCCAGTAATGAGCAGTTCTTC	CASSPSNEQFF
TRBJ1-4	-	TRBV6-4	-	TGTGCCAGCAGCTCTCTTAGGGGCGAAAAACTGTTTTTT	CASSSLRGEKLFF
TRBJ1-1	-	TRBV19	-	TGTGCCAGTACCCAGACAGTAAACACTGAAGCTTTCTTT	CASTQTVNTEAFF
TRBJ2-5	few	TRBV5-4	-	TGTGCCAGCAGCTTGGGACTAGGGGGCCAAGAGACCCAGTACTTC	CASSLGLGGQETQYF
TRBJ2-3	few	TRBV5-6	TRBD2	TGTGCCAGCAGCGGGGGACTAGCGGTTCTGACTACGCAGTATTTT	CASSGGLAVLTTQYF
TRBJ2-7	few	TRBV15	-	TGTGCCACCAGCGAGGGTGGGAGTAGGGGGGAGCAGTACTTC	CATSEGGSRGEQYF
TRBJ2-7	-	TRBV6-6	-	TGTGCCAGCAGTTACCGTGACTGGGCGTACGAGCAGTACTTC	CASSYRDWAYEQYF
TRBJ2-7	-	TRBV5-1	TRBD1	TGCGCCAGCAGCTTAAGGGGGCAGTCCAGCTCCTACGAGCAGTACTTC	CASSLRGQSSSYEQYF
TRBJ1-5	-	TRBV28	-	TGTGCCAGCAGTCCCACCTGGGTTGGTAAGGGACAGCCCCAGCATTTT	CASSPTWVGKGQPQHF
TRBJ1-5	-	TRBV6-5	-	TGTGCCAGCAGTTCCCAGGGTATCAATCAGCCCCAGCATTTT	CASSSQGINQPQHF
TRBJ1-3	few	TRBV5-5	-	TGTGCCAGCAGTAGAACACTCAACACCATATATTTT	CASSRTLNTIYF
TRBJ1-6	-	TRBV6-1	-	TGTGCCAGCAGAGGGGGGAGCTCCTATAATTCACCCCTCCACTTT	CASRGGSSYNSPLHF
TRBJ1-1	-	TRBV29-1	TRBD1	TGCAGCTCCTCGACAGGGACTGAAGCTTTCTTT	CSSSTGTEAFF